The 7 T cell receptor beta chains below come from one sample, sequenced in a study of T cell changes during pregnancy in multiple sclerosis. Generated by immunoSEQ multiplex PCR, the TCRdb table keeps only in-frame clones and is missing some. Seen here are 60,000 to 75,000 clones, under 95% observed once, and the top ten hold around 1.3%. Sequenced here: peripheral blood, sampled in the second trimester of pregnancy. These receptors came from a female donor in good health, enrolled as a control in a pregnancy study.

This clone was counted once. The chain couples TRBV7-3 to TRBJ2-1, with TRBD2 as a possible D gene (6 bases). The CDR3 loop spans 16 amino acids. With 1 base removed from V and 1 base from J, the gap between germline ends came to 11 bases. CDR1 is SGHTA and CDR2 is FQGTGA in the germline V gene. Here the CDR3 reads CASSLRGTLSYNEQFF. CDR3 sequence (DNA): TGTGCCAGCAGCTTAAGGGGGACTCTTTCCTACAATGAGCAGTTCTTC.

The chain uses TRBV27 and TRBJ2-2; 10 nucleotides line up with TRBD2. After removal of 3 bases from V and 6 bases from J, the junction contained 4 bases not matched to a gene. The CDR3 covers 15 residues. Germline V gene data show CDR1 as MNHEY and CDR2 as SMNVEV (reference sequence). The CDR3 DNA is TGTGCCAGCAGTTTCTCTAGCGGGAGATCCGGGGAGCTGTTTTTT. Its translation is CASSFSSGRSGELFF.

CDR3 nucleotide sequence: TGTGCCAGTGCCACTCTCGACAGGGCTAGTAATGAGCAGTTCTTC. It specifies CASATLDRASNEQFF. The chain joins TRBV19 to TRBJ2-1; 7 bases agree with TRBD1. The length of the CDR3 is 15 residues. Trimming at V came to 8 bases and at J to 7 bases, leaving 14 bases not matched to a gene. The germline V gene encodes CDR1 LNHDA and CDR2 SQIVND (reference sequence).

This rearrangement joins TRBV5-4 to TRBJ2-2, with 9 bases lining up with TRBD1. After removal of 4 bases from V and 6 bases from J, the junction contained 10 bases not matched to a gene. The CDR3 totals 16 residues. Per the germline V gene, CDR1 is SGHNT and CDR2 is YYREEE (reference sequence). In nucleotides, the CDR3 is TGTGCCAGCAGCGTAGTCGGACAGGGGAAATCCGGGGAGCTGTTTTTT. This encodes CASSVVGQGKSGELFF.

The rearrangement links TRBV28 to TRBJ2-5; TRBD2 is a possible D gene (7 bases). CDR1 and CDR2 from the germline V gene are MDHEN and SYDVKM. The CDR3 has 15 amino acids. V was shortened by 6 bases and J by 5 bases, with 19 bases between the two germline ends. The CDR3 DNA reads TGTGCCAGCAGCCCTCAACAGGGAGGGGGGGAGACCCAGTACTTC. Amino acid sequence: CASSPQQGGGETQYF. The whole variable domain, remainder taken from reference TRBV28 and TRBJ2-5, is DVKVTQSSRYLVKRTGEKVFLECVQDMDHENMFWYRQDPGLGLRLIYFSYDVKMKEKGDIPEGYSVSREKKERFSLILESASTNQTSMYLCASSPQQGGGETQYFGPGTRLLVL.

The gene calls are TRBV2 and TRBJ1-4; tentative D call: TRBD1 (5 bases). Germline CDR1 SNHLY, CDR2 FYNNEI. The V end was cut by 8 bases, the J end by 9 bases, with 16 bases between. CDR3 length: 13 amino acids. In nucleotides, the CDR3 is TGTGCCAGCGGATTGGGGTCAGGGCAAAAACTGTTTTTT. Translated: CASGLGSGQKLFF. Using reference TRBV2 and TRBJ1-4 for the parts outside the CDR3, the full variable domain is EPEVTQTPSHQVTQMGQEVILRCVPISNHLYFYWYRQILGQKVEFLVSFYNNEISEKSEIFDDQFSVERPDGSNFTLKIRSTKLEDSAMYFCASGLGSGQKLFFGSGTQLSVL.

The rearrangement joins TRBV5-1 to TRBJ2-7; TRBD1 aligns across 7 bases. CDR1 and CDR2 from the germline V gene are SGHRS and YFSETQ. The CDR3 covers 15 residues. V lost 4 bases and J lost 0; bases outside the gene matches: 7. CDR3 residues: CASSPLDRSSYEQYF. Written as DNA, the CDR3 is TGCGCCAGCAGCCCCCTGGACAGGAGCTCCTACGAGCAGTACTTC.